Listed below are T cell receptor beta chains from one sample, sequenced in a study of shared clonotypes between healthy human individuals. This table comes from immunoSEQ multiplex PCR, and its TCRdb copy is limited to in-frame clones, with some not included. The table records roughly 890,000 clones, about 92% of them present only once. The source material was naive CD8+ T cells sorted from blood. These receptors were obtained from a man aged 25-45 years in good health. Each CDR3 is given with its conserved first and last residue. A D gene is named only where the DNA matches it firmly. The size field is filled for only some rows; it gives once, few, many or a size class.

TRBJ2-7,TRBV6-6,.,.,CASSTGSYEQYF,TGTGCCAGCAGTACAGGGTCTTACGAGCAGTACTTC
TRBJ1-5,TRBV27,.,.,CASRPGGGYSNQPQHF,TGTGCCAGCAGGCCCGGGGGGGGGTATAGCAATCAGCCCCAGCATTTT
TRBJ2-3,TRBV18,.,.,CASSPRTESDTQYF,TGTGCCAGCTCACCACGCACGGAGTCAGATACGCAGTATTTT
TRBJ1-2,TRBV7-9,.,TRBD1,CASSGQGNGYTF,TGTGCCAGCAGCGGACAGGGGAATGGCTACACCTTC
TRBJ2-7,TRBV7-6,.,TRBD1,CASSRTGNEQYF,TGTGCCAGCAGTCGGACAGGGAACGAGCAGTACTTC
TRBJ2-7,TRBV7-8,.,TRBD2,CASSLAVGLAGAAYEQYF,TGTGCCAGCAGCTTAGCTGTTGGACTAGCGGGAGCAGCCTACGAGCAGTACTTC
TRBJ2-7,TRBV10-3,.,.,CALASGYEQYF,TGTGCCCTGGCTAGTGGTTACGAGCAGTACTTC
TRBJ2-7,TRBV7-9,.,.,CASRTTVGYEQYF,TGTGCCAGCAGGACTACTGTTGGCTACGAGCAGTACTTC
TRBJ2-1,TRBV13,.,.,CASSYTERPHEQFF,TGTGCCAGCAGCTACACAGAACGCCCTCATGAGCAGTTCTTC
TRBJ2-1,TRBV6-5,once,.,CASSYRRASYNEQFF,TGTGCCAGCAGTTACAGACGTGCCTCCTACAATGAGCAGTTCTTC
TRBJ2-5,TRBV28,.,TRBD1,CASTTRGQETQYF,TGTGCCAGCACCACCAGGGGGCAAGAGACCCAGTACTTC
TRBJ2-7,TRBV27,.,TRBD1,CASSLSTGSYEQYF,TGTGCCAGCAGTTTATCGACAGGGAGTTACGAGCAGTACTTC
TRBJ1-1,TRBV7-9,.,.,CASSVTGGEDTEAFF,TGTGCCAGCAGCGTAACAGGAGGGGAGGACACTGAAGCTTTCTTT
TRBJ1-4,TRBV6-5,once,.,CASSFGWGEKLFF,TGTGCCAGCAGTTTTGGGTGGGGGGAAAAACTGTTTTTT
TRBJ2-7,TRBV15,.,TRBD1,CATRDRLTYEQYF,TGTGCCACCCGGGACAGGCTCACCTACGAGCAGTACTTC
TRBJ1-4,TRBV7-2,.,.,CASSLNPLIRINEKLFF,TGTGCCAGCAGCCTAAATCCCCTTATCAGGATTAATGAAAAACTGTTTTTT
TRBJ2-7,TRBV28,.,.,CASTQFSGLPSYEQYF,TGTGCCAGCACCCAATTCAGCGGACTCCCCTCCTACGAGCAGTACTTC
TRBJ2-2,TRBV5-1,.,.,CASSLDSLGLNTGELFF,TGCGCCAGCAGCTTGGACAGTCTCGGTTTGAACACCGGGGAGCTGTTTTTT
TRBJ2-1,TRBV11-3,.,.,CASSFGGDEQFF,TGTGCCAGCAGCTTCGGTGGGGATGAGCAGTTCTTC
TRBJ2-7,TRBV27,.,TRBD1,CASSSGTDYEQYF,TGTGCCAGCAGTTCCGGGACAGACTACGAGCAGTACTTC
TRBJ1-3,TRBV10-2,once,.,CASSESPPVYENTIYF,TGCGCCAGCAGTGAAAGCCCTCCCGTGTATGAAAACACCATATATTTT
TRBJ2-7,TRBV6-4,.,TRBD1,CASKNDRGTYEQYF,TGTGCCAGCAAGAACGACAGGGGGACCTACGAGCAGTACTTC